This T cell receptor (beta chain) was identified in a study of blood T cell repertoires in COVID-19. The overall study: Whether acute or convalescent, the COVID-19 samples came from the United States, Italy and Spain.

V was pared by 5 bases and J by 0 bases, with 17 bases between. The germline V gene encodes CDR1 GTSNPN and CDR2 SVGIG (reference sequence). The CDR3 extends over 16 amino acids. Per the original data handling: Estimates of nucleated cell counts were drawn from the amplification of reference gene primers. The table came from immunoSEQ multiplex PCR; TCRdb's copy has only in-frame clones and leaves some out. The V and J calls and clone size come from that table; D and trimming were worked out from the DNA. The sample holds 150,000 to 200,000 clones, 70% to 85% seen once. This receptor was taken from a human donor with acute or convalescent COVID-19. The donor label of this sample is uncertain. The chain has TRBV30 and TRBJ1-5, with D hard to call. The sequenced material came from peripheral blood. This CDR3 reads CAWSKYSANSNQPQHF. The DNA of the CDR3 is TGTGCCTGGTCAAAATACAGTGCAAATAGCAATCAGCCCCAGCATTTT.